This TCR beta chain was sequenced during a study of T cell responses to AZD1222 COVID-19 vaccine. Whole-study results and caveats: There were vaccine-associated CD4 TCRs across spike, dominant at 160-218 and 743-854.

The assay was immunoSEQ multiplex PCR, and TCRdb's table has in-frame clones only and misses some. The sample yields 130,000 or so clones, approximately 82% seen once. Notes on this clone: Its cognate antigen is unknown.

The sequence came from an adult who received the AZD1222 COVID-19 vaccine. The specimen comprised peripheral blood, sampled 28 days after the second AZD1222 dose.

In nucleotides, the CDR3 is TGTGCCAGCAGCTCCCGGGGGGAGTACGGCTACACCTTC. Translated: CASSSRGEYGYTF. The genes are TRBV9 and TRBJ1-2; tentatively, D is TRBD1 (5 bases). V lost 4 bases and J lost 8, with 15 bases in between. This CDR3 comprises 13 residues. Germline-derived CDR1 and CDR2 are SGDLS and YYNGEE. The full variable domain, rest sourced from reference TRBV9 and TRBJ1-2, is DSGVTQTPKHLITATGQRVTLRCSPRSGDLSVYWYQQSLDQGLQFLIQYYNGEERAKGNILERFSAQQFPDLHSELNLSSLELGDSALYFCASSSRGEYGYTFGSGTRLTVV.